This TCR beta chain was observed in a study of CD8 T cells in Susac syndrome. As for the study in general: Patients with Susac syndrome were therapy-naive, treated with corticosteroids, or treated with intravenous immunoglobulin alone when blood was collected.

Points from the study as a whole: Susac syndrome CD4+ T cell repertoires showed no clonal expansion.

Points on this clonotype: What it binds is not known.

The J segment lost 3 bases and the V segment lost 0 bases, leaving 1 base of the junction unmatched. Germline-derived CDR1 and CDR2 are SGHTA and FQGNSA. The CDR3 has 14 amino acids. The RNA, about 0.45 to 1 ug, was put through reverse transcription using random hexamers. TCRdb passed the immunoSEQ multiplex PCR reads through MiXCR, listing each CDR3 protein once. This table holds 180,000 or so distinct CDR3 sequences, around 94% found once. The sequence was collected from a human donor with Susac syndrome. The chain carries TRBV7-2 and TRBJ1-1, with TRBD1 matching 7 bases. Sequencing input: CD4+ T cells from PBMCs. Here the CDR3 reads CASSLAGQYTEAFF. CDR3 sequence (DNA): TGTGCCAGCAGCTTAGCGGGACAGTACACTGAAGCTTTCTTT.